Following are 4 T cell receptor beta chains from one sample sequenced in a study of blood T cells in healthy people across ages. Sample-barcoded 5' priming and a J-beta primer mix drove a second PCR of about 7 to 11 cycles. TCRdb itself ran the 5' RACE reads through MiXCR, one entry per CDR3 protein. The table has around 650,000 distinct CDR3 sequences, less than 45% seen once; the top ten hold about 32%. The sequencing sample was made of blood. These receptors originate from a man aged 80 or over in good health.

The gene calls are TRBV3-1 and TRBJ2-6; the match to TRBD1 covers 9 bases. Germline CDR1 and CDR2: LGHDT and YNNKEL (reference sequence). The CDR3 length is 17 residues. Losses at the gene ends were 2 bases for V and 3 bases for J; bases not matched to a gene: 5. CDR3 protein: CASSQPTGGGGANVLTF. DNA for the CDR3: TGTGCCAGCAGCCAACCCACAGGGGGCGGTGGGGCCAACGTCCTGACTTTC. Full variable domain (missing parts from reference TRBV3-1 and TRBJ2-6): DTAVSQTPKYLVTQMGNDKSIKCEQNLGHDTMYWYKQDSKKFLKIMFSYNNKELIINETVPNRFSPKSPDKAHLNLHINSLELGDSAVYFCASSQPTGGGGANVLTFGAGSRLTVL.

The chain joins TRBV7-2 to TRBJ2-4; 10 positions agree with TRBD2. This CDR3 comprises 17 residues. V was pared by 1 base and J by 6 bases, with 9 bases of the junction left unmatched. Germline assignment: CDR1 SGHTA and CDR2 FQGNSA. The DNA of the CDR3 is TGTGCCAGCAGCTTAGAATACCTAGCGGGAGCAAGAAACATTCAGTACTTC. Protein product: CASSLEYLAGARNIQYF.

The J gene is TRBJ2-1, the V gene TRBV6-2 or TRBV6-3; TRBD2 matches 8 bases. V trimming: 7 bases; J trimming: 1 base; junction bases outside the gene matches: 6. The CDR3 runs to 15 residues. In germline, CDR1 is MNHEY, CDR2 SVGEGT. The DNA for the CDR3 is TGTGCCAGCATACCGGGACTAGTTTCCTACAATGAGCAGTTCTTC. It is translated as CASIPGLVSYNEQFF.

V usage is TRBV6-2 or TRBV6-3 and J usage is TRBJ2-1, with 14 bases aligning to TRBD2. V shed 6 bases, J shed 7 bases, and the junction held 11 bases outside the gene matches. Germline loops: CDR1 MNHEY, CDR2 SVGEGT. The CDR3 sequence is 17 residues long. The CDR3, as DNA: TGTGCCAGCAGCAAACTCACCGGGACTAGCGGGGGAAATGAGCAGTTCTTC. Its protein product is CASSKLTGTSGGNEQFF.